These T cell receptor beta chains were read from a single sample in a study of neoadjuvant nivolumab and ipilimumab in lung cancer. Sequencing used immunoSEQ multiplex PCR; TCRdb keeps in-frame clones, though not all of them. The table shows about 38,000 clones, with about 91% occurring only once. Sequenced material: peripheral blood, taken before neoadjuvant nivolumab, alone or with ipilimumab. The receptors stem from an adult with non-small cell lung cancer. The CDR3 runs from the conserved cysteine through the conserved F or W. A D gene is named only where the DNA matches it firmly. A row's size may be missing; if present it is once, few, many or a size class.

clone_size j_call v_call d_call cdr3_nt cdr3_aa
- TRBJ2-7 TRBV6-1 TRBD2 TGTGCCAGCAGTGGAGCGGGAGGGTTCTACGAGCAGTACTTC CASSGAGGFYEQYF
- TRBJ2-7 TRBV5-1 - TGCGCCAGCAGCTTGCGGGCGGCAGCTAGCTCCTACGAGCAGTACTTC CASSLRAAASSYEQYF
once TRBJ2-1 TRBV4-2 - TGTGCCAGCAGCCAAGATGGTCTAGCGAGCCGTAATGAGCAGTTCTTC CASSQDGLASRNEQFF
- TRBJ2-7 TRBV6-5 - TGTGCCAGCAGTTACTCGGGTGGGCAATACGAGCAGTACTTC CASSYSGGQYEQYF
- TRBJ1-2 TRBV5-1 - TGCGCCAGCAGCTCCGGCTACGAGGGGGGGAACTATGGCTACACCTTC CASSSGYEGGNYGYTF
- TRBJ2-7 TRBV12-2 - TGTGCAAGTCGCTTAGAGACCGGGACTAGCGGAGCCCTCTACGAGCAGTACTTC CASRLETGTSGALYEQYF
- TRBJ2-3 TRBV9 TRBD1 TGTGCCAGCAGCCAGACAGGGCGGTTCACAGATACGCAGTATTTT CASSQTGRFTDTQYF
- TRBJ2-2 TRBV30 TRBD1 TGTGCCTGGAGTTTTAACCAGGGGGCGAGAACCGGGGAGCTGTTTTTT CAWSFNQGARTGELFF
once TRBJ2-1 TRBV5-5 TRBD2 TGTGCCAGCAGCTTAACTAGCGGGGGATACAATGAGCAGTTCTTC CASSLTSGGYNEQFF
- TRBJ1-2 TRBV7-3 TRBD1 TGTGCCAGCAGCCCCTCGACAGGGGGCAATGGCTACACCTTC CASSPSTGGNGYTF
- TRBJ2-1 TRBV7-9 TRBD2 TGTGCCAGCAGCTTTCCGACTAGCGGGAGCTCCTACAATGAGCAGTTCTTC CASSFPTSGSSYNEQFF
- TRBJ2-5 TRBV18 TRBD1 TGTGCCAGCTCACCAACAGGGGCAGAGACCCAGTACTTC CASSPTGAETQYF
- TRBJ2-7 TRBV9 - TGTGCCAGCAACCCACAGGGAGTTGGCTACGAGCAGTACTTC CASNPQGVGYEQYF
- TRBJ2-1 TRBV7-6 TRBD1 TGTGCCAGCAGCTTAGGGTGGGGTACAGGGGTCTACAATGAGCAGTTCTTC CASSLGWGTGVYNEQFF
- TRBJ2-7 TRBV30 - TGTGCCTGGAGTGTAATCCCGGTCTCCTACGAGCAGTACTTC CAWSVIPVSYEQYF
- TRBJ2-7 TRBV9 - TGTGCCAGCAGCGTAGCAGCTGCGGCGCCCAGTTCCTACGAGCAGTACTTC CASSVAAAAPSSYEQYF
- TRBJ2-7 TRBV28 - TGTGCCAGCAGTCCCCGGGACCCTAGGATCTACGAGCAGTACTTC CASSPRDPRIYEQYF
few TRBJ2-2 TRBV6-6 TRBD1 TGTGCCAGCAGTCGACAGGGGTCCACCGGGGAGCTGTTTTTT CASSRQGSTGELFF
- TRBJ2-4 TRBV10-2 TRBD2 TGCGCCAGCAGGTCGGGGGGTATGGACATTCAGTACTTC CASRSGGMDIQYF
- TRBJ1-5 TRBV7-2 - TGTGCCAGCAGCTTAGTTTTCCAGAGTGGGGATCAGCCCCAGCATTTT CASSLVFQSGDQPQHF
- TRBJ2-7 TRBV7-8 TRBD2 TGTGCCAGCAGCCCTGGCGGTGGCGGGAGGTCCTACGAGCAGTACTTC CASSPGGGGRSYEQYF
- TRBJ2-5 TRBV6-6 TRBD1 TGTGCCAGCAGTTGGCAGGGGGACATGCAGACCCAGTACTTC CASSWQGDMQTQYF
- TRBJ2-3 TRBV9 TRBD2 TGTGCCAGCAGCACTACTAGCGCAAGCACAGATACGCAGTATTTT CASSTTSASTDTQYF
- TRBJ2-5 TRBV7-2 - TGTGCCAGCAGCTTTCTCACACAAGAGACCCAGTACTTC CASSFLTQETQYF
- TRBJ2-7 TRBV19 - TGTGCCAGTAGTATGGTGAGGGACGAGCAGTACTTC CASSMVRDEQYF
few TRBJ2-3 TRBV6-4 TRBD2 TGTGCCAGCAGTGTTCTAGCGGGCAGCACAGATACGCAGTATTTT CASSVLAGSTDTQYF
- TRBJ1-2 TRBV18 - TGTGCCAGCTCACCCAATGGTAAGGCTGGCTACACCTTC CASSPNGKAGYTF
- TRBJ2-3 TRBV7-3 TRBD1 TGTGCCAGCAGCCAGGGGGTTAGGAGCACAGATACGCAGTATTTT CASSQGVRSTDTQYF